The table lists the clone carrying this T cell receptor (beta chain) with a few counts. This record comes from a study of blood T cell repertoires in COVID-19. As for the study in general: The analysed material was cDNA or gDNA that came from T cells, B-cell-depleted T cells, or PBMCs.

Original analysis: Reference gene primer amplification yielded estimated nucleated cell counts. Here immunoSEQ multiplex PCR was the method, and the copy in TCRdb shows in-frame clones only, minus some. The V and J calls and clone size were taken over from that table, and D and trimming were inferred from the DNA. The table lists about 240,000 clones, 75% to 90% of them singletons. In germline, CDR1 is MNHEY, CDR2 SMNVEV (reference sequence). This CDR3 region has 12 residues. V gave up 5 bases and J gave up 3 bases; unmatched junction bases: 1. The TCR sequence derives from a woman aged 60 to 75 with active or convalescent COVID-19. Sequenced material: peripheral blood. The rearrangement joins TRBV27 to TRBJ2-7, with 7 bases identical to TRBD1. The CDR3 DNA sequence: TGTGCCAGCAGTCGACAGGGCTACGAGCAGTACTTC. Translated, it gives CASSRQGYEQYF.